The clone carrying this T cell receptor (beta chain) has at least ten counts. Individual cDNA molecules received unique molecular identifiers during library preparation. TCRdb called the 5' RACE reads again in MiXCR, with one record for every CDR3 protein. The table has about 60,000 distinct CDR3 sequences, 10% to 15% seen once. The data derive from a study of early T cells in non-severe SARS-CoV-2 infection. Per the germline V gene, CDR1 is LNHDA and CDR2 is SQIVND (reference sequence). V lost 3 bases to trimming and J lost 8 bases, with 10 bases between them. The CDR3 has 12 residues. What was sequenced was whole blood. This chain connects TRBV19 to TRBJ1-2; perhaps TRBD1 as D (6 bases). The source of this sequence is an adult who was a healthcare worker with PCR-confirmed SARS-CoV-2 infection or an uninfected control (not recorded which). The CDR3 reads CASSMAGDGYTF. Here the CDR3 DNA reads TGTGCCAGTAGTATGGCAGGGGACGGCTACACCTTC. Combining the CDR3 with reference TRBV19 and TRBJ1-2 gives the whole variable domain DGGITQSPKYLFRKEGQNVTLSCEQNLNHDAMYWYRQDPGQGLRLIYYSQIVNDFQKGDIAEGYSVSREKKESFPLTVTSAQKNPTAFYLCASSMAGDGYTFGSGTRLTVV.